The 26 T cell receptor beta chains presented below share a single source sample, sequenced in a study of identifying expanded T cells in peripheral blood (dated by TCRdb to the late 2010s). The library was obtained by the immunoSEQ multiplex PCR assay. TCRdb retrieved this table from immuneACCESS and kept in-frame rearrangements only. Not all clones are present; in checked studies, unresolved V genes account for under half, and no reason is known for the remainder. The sample yields tens of thousands of clones; 88% were counted once. Under 6% of the sample belongs to the ten largest clones. Sequencing used blood. Receptors were obtained from a person aged 18-70 years in good health.

CDR3 sequence (DNA): TGTGCCGGCGGGAACAGGGGGACCGGGGAGCTGTTTTTT. Its protein product is CAGGNRGTGELFF. The rearrangement uses TRBV6-1 and TRBJ2-2; TRBD1 aligns across 8 bases. This CDR3 has 13 residues. Trimming at V came to 11 bases and at J to 5 bases, leaving 7 bases not matched to a gene. CDR1 and CDR2 (germline): MNHNS, SASEGT.

The rearrangement links TRBV7-3 to TRBJ2-5, with 7 bases identical to TRBD1. The CDR3 consists of 13 residues. J lost 3 bases, V lost 6 bases, and 4 bases had no gene match. Germline CDR1 reads SGHTA; CDR2 reads FQGTGA. In DNA, the CDR3 is TGTGCCAGCAGGGGGACAGCGGAAGAGACCCAGTACTTC. Translation: CASRGTAEETQYF.

This clone is a singleton in its sample. This CDR3 is missing its conserved last phenylalanine or tryptophan, likely due to a read error. This chain connects TRBV5-6 to TRBJ1-2, with 8 bases aligning to TRBD1. After removal of 3 bases from V and 7 bases from J, the junction contained 8 bases not matched to a gene. The CDR3 consists of 14 residues. Germline-derived CDR1 and CDR2 are SGHDT and YYEEEE. CDR3 coding DNA: TGTGCCAGCAGCTCCCCAGGGGGCGGTTTTGGCTACACCCTC. The encoded protein is CASSSPGGGFGYTL.

The chain joins TRBV5-1 to TRBJ2-5; the D is unclear. Germline lookup yields CDR1 SGHRS and CDR2 YFSETQ. V was pared by 3 bases and J by 9 bases, with 15 bases between. CDR3 length: 13 amino acids. CDR3 in amino acids: CASSSDQVGSQYF. The DNA for the CDR3 is TGCGCCAGCAGCTCGGACCAGGTGGGGTCCCAGTACTTC.

The rearrangement links TRBV30 to TRBJ1-1, with a possible D match to TRBD1 (6 bases). Trimming pared 4 bases from V and 4 bases from J, leaving 10 bases between. The CDR3 runs 12 residues. Germline-derived CDR1 and CDR2 are GTSNPN and SVGIG (reference sequence). The CDR3 region has the DNA TGTGCCTGGATTGTAGGGGGCACTGAAGCTTTCTTT. Translated: CAWIVGGTEAFF.

This clone occurred a few times. This chain links TRBV29-1 with TRBJ1-2; the D gene is possibly TRBD1 (5 bases). V lost 3 bases and J 2 bases, leaving 19 bases between the germline ends. The CDR3 is 16 amino acids. From germline, CDR1 is SQVTM and CDR2 ANQGSEA. CDR3 coding DNA: TGCAGCGTTGACGTGGGGGGGAGCGATGACAACTATGGCTACACCTTC. Translation gives CSVDVGGSDDNYGYTF.

The CDR3 nucleotides read TGTGCCAGCAGCTTGGCCGCAGAGACCCAGTACTTC. This codes for CASSLAAETQYF. The rearrangement links TRBV5-4 to TRBJ2-5; no reliable D call. Germline loops: CDR1 SGHNT, CDR2 YYREEE (reference sequence). This CDR3 has 12 amino acids. The V end lost 0 bases, the J end lost 4 bases, and 4 bases lay between the germline ends.

The V and J genes are TRBV10-3 and TRBJ2-1; 9 positions match TRBD2. J was trimmed by 4 bases and V by 0 bases; bases with no gene match: 1. This CDR3 has 15 amino acids. The germline V gene has CDR1 ENHRY and CDR2 SYGVKD. CDR3 DNA: TGTGCCATCAGTGAGTCCCTAGCGGGGTACAATGAGCAGTTCTTC. It encodes CAISESLAGYNEQFF.

The chain recombines TRBV30 with TRBJ1-6, with unresolved D. CDR1 and CDR2 from the germline V gene are GTSNPN and SVGIG (reference sequence). V was shortened by 1 base and J by 7 bases, with 11 bases between the two germline ends. This CDR3 is built from 14 residues. CDR3 amino acids: CAWSGEGQNSPLHF. CDR3 DNA sequence: TGTGCCTGGAGTGGGGAAGGGCAAAATTCACCCCTCCACTTT.

The chain has TRBV10-3 and TRBJ1-1, with TRBD1 as a possible D gene (6 bases). Deletions cut 10 bases from V and 10 bases from J, with 19 bases between. This CDR3 comprises 12 residues. CDR1 ENHRY and CDR2 SYGVKD come from the germline V gene. The CDR3 DNA sequence: TGTGCCACCGTAGGGGGGGCGGGGAGAGCTTTCTTT. Translated, it gives CATVGGAGRAFF.

This chain joins TRBV5-1 and TRBJ1-2; D is undetermined. The V and J ends lost 0 bases and 6 bases respectively, with 12 bases between them. The CDR3 sequence is 14 residues long. Germline CDR1 is SGHRS and CDR2 is YFSETQ. CDR3 sequence reads: CASSLVSGYDGYTF. The DNA for the CDR3 is TGCGCCAGCAGCTTGGTTTCGGGGTACGATGGCTACACCTTC.

This clone has a single count. The chain employs TRBV19 and TRBJ2-1; 7 bases are a match to TRBD1. This CDR3 contains 14 residues. Germline CDR1 reads LNHDA; CDR2 reads SQIVND (reference sequence). V lost 4 bases to trimming and J lost 8 bases; unmatched junction nucleotides: 8. DNA of the CDR3: TGTGCCAGTAGTACCCGACAGGGCAAGGATGAGCAGTTCTTC. Its protein is CASSTRQGKDEQFF.

The V call is TRBV5-6, the J call TRBJ1-2, with TRBD1 as a possible D gene (5 bases). CDR1 is SGHDT, CDR2 YYEEEE, per germline. Trimming took 4 bases from V and 5 from J, leaving 12 bases between them. This CDR3 has 13 residues. The CDR3 spells CASSGDSPYGYTF. The CDR3 DNA reads as TGTGCCAGCAGCGGTGACAGCCCGTATGGCTACACCTTC.

This clone was picked up a small number of times. This chain connects TRBV30 to TRBJ1-6; possibly TRBD1 for D (6 bases). Germline CDR1 GTSNPN, CDR2 SVGIG (reference sequence). The germline V and J ends were trimmed by 2 bases and 12 bases, with 14 bases remaining between them. The CDR3 loop spans 13 amino acids. The CDR3 sequence is CAWSLTGRGPLHF. The CDR3 nucleotides read TGTGCCTGGAGTCTCACAGGGCGGGGACCCCTCCACTTT.

V gene TRBV7-2 combines with J gene TRBJ2-7, with 12 bases matching TRBD2. V gave up 5 bases and J gave up 9 bases; unmatched junction bases: 17. The CDR3 extends over 17 amino acids. The germline V gene has CDR1 SGHTA and CDR2 FQGNSA. The CDR3: CASSQTGRLAGGPGQYF. The CDR3 DNA reads TGTGCCAGCAGCCAGACGGGCCGTCTAGCGGGAGGGCCCGGGCAGTACTTC.

The chain has TRBV9 and TRBJ2-1; 9 positions match TRBD2. Germline CDR1 SGDLS, CDR2 YYNGEE. V lost 2 bases, J lost 4 bases, and 4 bases stayed unmatched. The CDR3 totals 15 residues. This chain's CDR3 is CASSVAGGIYNEQFF. In DNA, the CDR3 is TGTGCCAGCAGCGTCGCGGGAGGGATATACAATGAGCAGTTCTTC.

CDR3 in amino acids: CASSYSTSGSYNEQFF. The DNA for the CDR3 is TGTGCCAGCAGTTACTCTACTAGCGGGAGTTACAATGAGCAGTTCTTC. The V gene is TRBV6-5, the J gene TRBJ2-1; TRBD2 matches at 11 bases. Unmatched junction bases numbered 2, after V lost 0 bases and J lost 4 bases. In germline, CDR1 is MNHEY, CDR2 SVGAGI. There are 16 residues in the CDR3.

This clone ranks as medium-sized. The gene calls are TRBV7-3 and TRBJ2-3; D is possibly TRBD1 (6 bases). The CDR3 is 14 residues long. CDR1 is SGHTA, CDR2 FQGTGA, per germline. With 5 bases removed from V and 5 bases from J, the gap between germline ends came to 14 bases. The CDR3 is CASSLQTGGDTQYF. The CDR3 DNA sequence: TGTGCCAGCAGCCTACAGACAGGAGGAGATACGCAGTATTTT.

The chain recombines TRBV6-5 with TRBJ2-7, with D uncertain. Trimming took off 6 bases at V and 1 base at J, with 16 bases between the two ends. CDR1 and CDR2 (germline): MNHEY, SVGAGI. The CDR3 sequence is 15 residues long. For the CDR3, the DNA is TGTGCCAGCAGGAAACGACACAACCTGTCCTACGAGCAGTACTTC. Its protein is CASRKRHNLSYEQYF.

The chain recombines TRBV13 with TRBJ2-7; D ambiguous. V lost 5 bases and J lost 0, with 11 bases in between. CDR1 and CDR2 (germline): PRHDT, FYEKMQ (reference sequence). The CDR3 has 14 residues. Here the CDR3 reads CASSRTAASYEQYF. The CDR3, as DNA: TGTGCCAGCAGCAGGACGGCGGCCTCCTACGAGCAGTACTTC.

This clone was seen more than once but under ten times. The chain links TRBV7-9 to TRBJ1-5; D unresolved. Germline CDR1 SEHNR, CDR2 FQNEAQ (reference sequence). The CDR3 spans 11 residues. The V gene lost 10 bases and the J gene lost 5 bases, with 9 bases spanning the gap. CDR3 coding DNA: TGTGCCACCGGACTGGATCAGCCCCAGCATTTT. This translates into CATGLDQPQHF.

The V and J genes are TRBV30 and TRBJ2-7; D may be TRBD1 (6 bases). The CDR3 totals 16 residues. The germline V and J ends were trimmed by 2 bases and 0 bases, with 17 bases remaining between them. Germline V gene lookup returns CDR1 GTSNPN and CDR2 SVGIG (reference sequence). The CDR3 loop is CAWSTQGGARSYEQYF. CDR3 DNA sequence: TGTGCCTGGAGTACCCAAGGGGGTGCCCGCTCCTACGAGCAGTACTTC. The variable domain in full, with the rest retrieved from reference TRBV30 and TRBJ2-7, is SQTIHQWPATLVQPVGSPLSLECTVEGTSNPNLYWYRQAAGRGLQLLFYSVGIGQISSEVPQNLSASRPQDRQFILSSKKLLLSDSGFYLCAWSTQGGARSYEQYFGPGTRLTVT.

The chain links TRBV5-3 to TRBJ1-4; D might be TRBD1 (5 bases). TRBV5-3 is sorted into the ORF group, with uncertain function. The length of the CDR3 is 15 residues. V lost 1 base, J lost 7 bases, and 14 bases lay in between. The CDR3: CARSLPRRVSEKLFF. CDR3 DNA: TGTGCCAGAAGCTTGCCTCGCAGGGTCAGTGAAAAACTGTTTTTT.

The chain combines TRBV5-4 with TRBJ2-7; D remains ambiguous. Per germline, CDR1 SGHNT and CDR2 YYREEE (reference sequence). The length of the CDR3 is 13 residues. The V and J ends lost 0 bases and 2 bases respectively, with 6 bases between them. DNA for the CDR3: TGTGCCAGCAGCTTGGACACCCCCTACGAGCAGTACTTC. It translates to CASSLDTPYEQYF.

The chain couples TRBV29-1 to TRBJ1-4; D gene uncertain. Germline lookup yields CDR1 SQVTM and CDR2 ANQGSEA. There are 16 residues in the CDR3. V lost 5 bases, J lost 0 bases, and 16 bases lay in between. The DNA of the CDR3 is TGCAGCGTTTCCATGGCGCGAGGTTCAACTAATGAAAAACTGTTTTTT. Translating gives CSVSMARGSTNEKLFF.

This chain joins TRBV4-1 and TRBJ2-1, with a tentative D call TRBD2 (6 bases). Germline V CDR1 and CDR2: MGHRA, YSYEKL. V was cut by 1 base and J by 0 bases, with 13 bases left in between. The CDR3 consists of 17 residues. In nucleotides, the CDR3 is TGCGCCAGCAGCCAAGGGAGCGGGCATACCTCCTACAATGAGCAGTTCTTC. It is translated as CASSQGSGHTSYNEQFF.